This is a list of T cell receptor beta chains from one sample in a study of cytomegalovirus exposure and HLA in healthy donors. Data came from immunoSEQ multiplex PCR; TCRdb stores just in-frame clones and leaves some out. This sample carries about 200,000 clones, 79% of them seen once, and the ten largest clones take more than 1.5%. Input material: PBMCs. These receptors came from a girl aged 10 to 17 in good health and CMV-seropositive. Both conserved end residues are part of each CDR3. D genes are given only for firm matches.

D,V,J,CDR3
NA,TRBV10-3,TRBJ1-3,CAISGLTTGGNTIYF
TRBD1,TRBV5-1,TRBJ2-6,CASSLTGTASGANVLTF
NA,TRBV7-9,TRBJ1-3,CASSPRGSSGNTIYF
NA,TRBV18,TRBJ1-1,CASSQTGNTEAFF
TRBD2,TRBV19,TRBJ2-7,CASSIGTSGEQYF
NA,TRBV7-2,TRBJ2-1,CASSRTGRAYNEQFF
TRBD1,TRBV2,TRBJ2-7,CASSTGGYEQYF
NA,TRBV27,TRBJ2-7,CASSLFGSYEQYF
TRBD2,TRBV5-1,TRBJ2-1,CASSFGGGYNEQFF
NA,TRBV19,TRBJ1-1,CASSPIGRGVMNTEAFF
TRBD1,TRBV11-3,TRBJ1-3,CASSSNPTGTGNTIYF
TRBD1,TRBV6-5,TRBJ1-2,CASSYRTGGGYTF
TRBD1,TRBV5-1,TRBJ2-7,CASSSTGGTYEQYF
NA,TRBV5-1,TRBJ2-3,CASSSGTPSTDTQYF
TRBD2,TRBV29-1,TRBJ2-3,CSLRTSGGRTDTQYF
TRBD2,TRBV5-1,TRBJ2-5,CASSGDYAQETQYF
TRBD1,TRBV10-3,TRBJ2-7,CAISESGTGSSYEQYF
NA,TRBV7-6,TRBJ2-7,CASSLDPGWEQYF
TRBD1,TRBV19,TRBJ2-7,CASSPTGTYEQYF
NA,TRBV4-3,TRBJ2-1,CASSQDRGSEQFF
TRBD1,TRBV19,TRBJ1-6,CASTGGQGTPLHF
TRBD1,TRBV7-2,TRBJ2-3,CASRTGGRTDTQYF
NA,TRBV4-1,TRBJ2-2,CASSPLGGANTGELFF
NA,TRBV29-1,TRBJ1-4,CSVEGDNPNEKLFF
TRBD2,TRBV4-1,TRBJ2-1,CASSHRATSGGVWDEQFF
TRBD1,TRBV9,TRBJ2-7,CASSEPGQTEQYF
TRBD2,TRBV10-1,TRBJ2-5,CASSLTSGGQETQYF
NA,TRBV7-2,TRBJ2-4,CASSLGRGKLAKNIQYF
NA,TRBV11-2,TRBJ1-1,CASSLDRTEAFF
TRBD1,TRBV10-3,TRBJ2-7,CAIRDSVDEQYF
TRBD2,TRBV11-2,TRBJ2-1,CASGRASLDNEQFF
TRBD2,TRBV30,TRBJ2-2,CAWSSGVSAGELFF
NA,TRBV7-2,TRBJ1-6,CASSPDPGSPLHF
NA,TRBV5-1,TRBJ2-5,CASSLGEETQYF